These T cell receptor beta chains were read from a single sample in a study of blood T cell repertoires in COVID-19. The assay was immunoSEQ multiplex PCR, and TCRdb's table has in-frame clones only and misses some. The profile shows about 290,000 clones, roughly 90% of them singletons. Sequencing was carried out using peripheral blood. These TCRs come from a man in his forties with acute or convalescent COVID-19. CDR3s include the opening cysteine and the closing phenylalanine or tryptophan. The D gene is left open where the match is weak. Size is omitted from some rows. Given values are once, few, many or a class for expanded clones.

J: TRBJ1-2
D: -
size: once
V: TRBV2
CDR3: CASSVGASQGNYGYTF
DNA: TGTGCCAGCAGTGTCGGGGCTAGTCAGGGGAACTATGGCTACACCTTC

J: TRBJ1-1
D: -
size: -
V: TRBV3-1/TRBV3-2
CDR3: CASSYREAGTEAFF
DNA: TGTGCCAGCAGCTACCGGGAGGCGGGGACTGAAGCTTTCTTT

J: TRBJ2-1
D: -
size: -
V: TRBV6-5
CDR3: CASSYSPPGYNEQFF
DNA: TGTGCCAGCAGTTACAGTCCCCCGGGGTACAATGAGCAGTTCTTC

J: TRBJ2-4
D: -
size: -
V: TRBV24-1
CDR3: CATSDSRDSPGDIQYF
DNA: TGTGCCACCAGTGATTCCCGGGACTCCCCGGGGGACATTCAGTACTTC

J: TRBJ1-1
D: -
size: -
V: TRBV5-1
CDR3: CASTYRLGTEAFF
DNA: TGCGCCAGCACCTACAGGCTTGGCACTGAAGCTTTCTTT

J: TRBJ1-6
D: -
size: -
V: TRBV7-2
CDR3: CASAREYNSPLHF
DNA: TGTGCCAGCGCACGGGAGTATAATTCACCCCTCCACTTT

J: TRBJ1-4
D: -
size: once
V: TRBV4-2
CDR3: CASSPYRTASNNEKLFF
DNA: TGTGCCAGCAGCCCATACCGGACAGCCTCCAATAATGAAAAACTGTTTTTT

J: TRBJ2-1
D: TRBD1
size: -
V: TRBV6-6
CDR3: CASSPRDRVLQSSYNEQFF
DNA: TGTGCCAGCAGTCCCCGGGACAGGGTCCTCCAGAGCTCCTACAATGAGCAGTTCTTC

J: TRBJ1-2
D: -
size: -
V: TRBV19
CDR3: CASSMTPRPERIYGYTF
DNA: TGTGCCAGTAGTATGACCCCGCGCCCCGAGCGGATCTATGGCTACACCTTC

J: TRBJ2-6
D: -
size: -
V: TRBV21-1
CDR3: CASSSPDRSSSGANVLTF
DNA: TGTGCCAGCAGCTCGCCCGACAGGTCTAGCTCTGGGGCCAACGTCCTGACTTTC

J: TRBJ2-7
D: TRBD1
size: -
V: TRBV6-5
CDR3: CASSYHGTGDYEQYF
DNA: TGTGCCAGCAGTTATCACGGGACAGGTGACTACGAGCAGTACTTC

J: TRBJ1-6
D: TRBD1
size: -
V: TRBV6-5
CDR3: CASMRDRANSPLHF
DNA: TGTGCCAGCATGAGGGACAGGGCTAATTCACCCCTCCACTTT

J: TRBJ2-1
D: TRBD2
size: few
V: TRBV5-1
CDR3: CASSLDLAGHEQFF
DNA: TGCGCCAGCAGCTTGGACCTAGCGGGGCATGAGCAGTTCTTC

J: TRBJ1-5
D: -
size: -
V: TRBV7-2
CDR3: CASSILSQAGQPQHF
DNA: TGTGCCAGCAGCATCCTTTCACAAGCGGGACAGCCCCAGCATTTT

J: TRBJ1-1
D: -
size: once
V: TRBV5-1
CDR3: CASSALRSLNTEAFF
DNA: TGCGCCAGCAGCGCACTCCGGTCTTTGAACACTGAAGCTTTCTTT

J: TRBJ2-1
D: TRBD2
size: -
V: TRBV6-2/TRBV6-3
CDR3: CASSYSGTSASYNEQFF
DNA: TGTGCCAGCAGTTATTCCGGGACTAGCGCCTCCTACAATGAGCAGTTCTTC